This T cell receptor (beta chain) was recovered during a study of CD8 T cells in Susac syndrome. On the study more broadly: Roughly six sequenced Susac syndrome patients had clinically active disease, while about 8 were in remission. When blood was collected, patients with Susac syndrome were therapy-naive, were taking corticosteroids, or were receiving intravenous immunoglobulin alone.

Comments on this clonotype: Its antigen is as yet unknown.

Trimming cost V 7 bases and J 5 bases; bases outside gene matches: 10. The CDR3 length is 14 residues. CDR1 and CDR2 (germline): LGHDT, YNNKEL (reference sequence). When the RNA was reverse transcribed, random hexamers were used with an input of roughly 0.45 to 1 ug. Amplification of TCR beta CDR3 was carried out by immunoSEQ multiplex PCR, which covered 54 Vbeta and 13 Jbeta segments. MiXCR, run by TCRdb on the immunoSEQ multiplex PCR reads, gives a single entry per CDR3 protein. This sample carries roughly 86,000 distinct CDR3 sequences, 90% to 97% of them seen once, and the ten largest clones take roughly 0.62%. Study results and limitations: Among active patients and in TEMRA cells, CD8+ clonal expansion in Susac reached its peak.

The specimen was CD8+ T cells from PBMCs. The chain couples TRBV3-1 to TRBJ2-5; 7 nucleotides agree with TRBD2. The TCR originated in a human donor with Susac syndrome. The CDR3 reads CASTVQPGGETQYF. The CDR3 region has the DNA TGTGCCAGCACTGTCCAACCCGGGGGGGAGACCCAGTACTTC.